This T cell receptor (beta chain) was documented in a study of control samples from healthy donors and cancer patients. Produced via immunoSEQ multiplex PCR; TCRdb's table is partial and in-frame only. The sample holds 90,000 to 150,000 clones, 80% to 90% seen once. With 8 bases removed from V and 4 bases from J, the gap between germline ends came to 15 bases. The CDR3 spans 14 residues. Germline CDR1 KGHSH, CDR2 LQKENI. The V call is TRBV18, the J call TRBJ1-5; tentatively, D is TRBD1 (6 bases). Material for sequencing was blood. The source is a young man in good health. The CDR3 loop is CASPPDRLNQPQHF. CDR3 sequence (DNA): TGTGCCAGCCCGCCCGACAGGCTGAATCAGCCCCAGCATTTT.